This T cell receptor (beta chain) was sequenced in a study of identical twins. This clonotype was counted at least ten times. Its antigen is unknown. cDNA molecules carried unique molecular identifiers, and template switching added a universal primer site. TCRdb called the 5' RACE reads again in MiXCR, with one record for every CDR3 protein. Here the sample spans roughly 250,000 distinct CDR3 sequences, about 7% being singletons. Whole-study findings and limits: Abundant beta clonotypes from cord blood bore fewer insertions; memory repertoires lacked this pattern.

Each donor was a healthy Caucasian. Per germline, CDR1 SEHNR and CDR2 FQNEAQ (reference sequence). Trimming removed 7 bases at V and 0 bases at J, with 5 bases between. The CDR3 is 12 amino acids. This sample also appeared in a second study, on yellow fever vaccine responses in identical twins. That report adds: Twins' vaccine T cell response reportedly gave the appearance of partial convergence and partial personalization.

The source material was memory (CD45RO+) T cells sorted from blood. The chain links TRBV7-9 to TRBJ2-3; D gene uncertain. The sequence derives from a woman younger than 35 in good health. The CDR3 nucleotides read TGTGCCAGCACCCGAAGCACAGATACGCAGTATTTT. It is translated as CASTRSTDTQYF.